Below are 13 T cell receptor beta chains sequenced from a single sample in a study of blood T cells in healthy people across ages. A J-beta primer mix and a sample-barcoded 5' primer were used in a second PCR of roughly 7 to 12 cycles. TCRdb independently ran MiXCR on the 5' RACE reads; one entry per CDR3 protein. The sample lists roughly 1,700,000 distinct CDR3 sequences, under 30% occurring once. Sequencing was carried out using blood. The receptors originated from a woman in her twenties or thirties in good health.

The rearrangement joins TRBV30 to TRBJ1-2, with 8 bases identical to TRBD1. Germline V gives CDR1 GTSNPN, CDR2 SVGIG (reference sequence). Unmatched junction bases numbered 5, after V lost 7 bases and J lost 4 bases. This CDR3 is 12 amino acids long. The CDR3 here is CALQGAGYGYTF. CDR3 coding DNA: TGTGCCTTGCAGGGGGCAGGCTATGGCTACACCTTC.

V is TRBV5-1 and J is TRBJ1-2; 7 nucleotides line up with TRBD1. CDR1 is SGHRS, CDR2 YFSETQ, per germline. This CDR3 has 13 amino acids. After removal of 6 bases from V and 8 bases from J, the junction contained 10 bases not matched to a gene. The CDR3 coding sequence is TGCGCCAGCAACCAGGACAGGCCTGGCGGCTACACCTTC. This encodes CASNQDRPGGYTF.

The V gene is TRBV4-1, the J gene TRBJ2-6; D not certain. Trimming pared 0 bases from V and 2 bases from J, leaving 8 bases between. The CDR3 covers 16 residues. Germline CDR1 is MGHRA and CDR2 is YSYEKL. CDR3 DNA sequence: TGCGCCAGCAGCCAAGATACGAGTGCTGGGGCCAACGTCCTGACTTTC. This codes for CASSQDTSAGANVLTF.

Turning to this clonotype: The conserved final phenylalanine or tryptophan is absent from the CDR3, which likely points to a read error. The genes are TRBV10-3 and TRBJ2-6; maybe TRBD2 (5 bases). CDR1 ENHRY and CDR2 SYGVKD come from the germline V gene. This CDR3 has 15 amino acids. The ends were cut back, 6 bases at V and 0 bases at J, with 9 bases in the middle. This CDR3 is CAIRDSDSGANVLTS. CDR3 sequence (DNA): TGTGCCATCAGGGACTCTGACTCTGGGGCCAACGTCCTGACTTCC.

The chain joins TRBV28 to TRBJ1-4, with TRBD1 matching 8 bases. Germline V gene sequence: CDR1 MDHEN, CDR2 SYDVKM. With V trimmed by 3 bases and J by 8 bases, 5 bases remained unmatched. The CDR3 loop spans 14 amino acids. Here the CDR3 reads CASSLSDRGEKLFF. Written as DNA, the CDR3 is TGTGCCAGCAGTTTGAGCGACAGGGGAGAAAAACTGTTTTTT. Drawing the rest from reference TRBV28 and TRBJ1-4, the complete variable domain is DVKVTQSSRYLVKRTGEKVFLECVQDMDHENMFWYRQDPGLGLRLIYFSYDVKMKEKGDIPEGYSVSREKKERFSLILESASTNQTSMYLCASSLSDRGEKLFFGSGTQLSVL.

In its sample, this clonotype was seen a few times. The chain employs TRBV7-9 and TRBJ1-2; no definite D call. Per the germline V gene, CDR1 is SEHNR and CDR2 is FQNEAQ (reference sequence). This CDR3 comprises 14 residues. Trimming stripped 3 bases from V and 4 bases from J, with 12 bases between. Here the CDR3 reads CASSFSEGAYGYTF. CDR3 coding DNA: TGTGCCAGCAGCTTCTCAGAGGGCGCCTATGGCTACACCTTC. Using reference TRBV7-9 and TRBJ1-2 for the parts outside the CDR3, the full variable domain is DTGVSQNPRHKITKRGQNVTFRCDPISEHNRLYWYRQTLGQGPEFLTYFQNEAQLEKSRLLSDRFSAERPKGSFSTLEIQRTEQGDSAMYLCASSFSEGAYGYTFGSGTRLTVV.

The rearrangement uses TRBV5-5 and TRBJ2-5, with TRBD1 matching 10 bases. CDR3 length: 14 residues. V was pared by 4 bases and J by 5 bases, with 5 bases of the junction left unmatched. CDR1 is SGHKS, CDR2 YYEKEE, per germline (reference sequence). CDR3: CASSTGQGYETQYF. DNA for the CDR3: TGTGCCAGCAGCACGGGACAGGGGTATGAGACCCAGTACTTC.

This clonotype was seen repeatedly, ten times or more. At one boundary the junction diverges from the germline segment, which might be a read error. The chain has TRBV5-1 and TRBJ1-4; TRBD1 matches 7 bases. CDR3 length: 14 amino acids. Germline-derived CDR1 and CDR2 are SGHRS and YFSETQ. As DNA, the CDR3 is TGTGCCAGCAGTTTGGGACAGCAGAATGAAAAACTGTTTTTT. Its protein product is CASSLGQQNEKLFF.

This clonotype showed up many times. The chain couples TRBV18 to TRBJ1-2, with a weak D call TRBD1 (6 bases). V shed 6 bases and J shed 8 bases, with 13 bases lying between them. Germline V gives CDR1 KGHSH, CDR2 LQKENI. The CDR3 contains 12 residues. The CDR3 coding sequence is TGTGCCAGCTCTCAGCCAGGGGACGGCTACACCTTC. Its translation: CASSQPGDGYTF.

This chain uses TRBV2 with TRBJ1-2, with D unclear. V lost 6 bases to trimming and J lost 4 bases, with 21 bases between them. Germline CDR1 SNHLY, CDR2 FYNNEI. The CDR3 covers 16 residues. The CDR3 is CASSPGLDAGSYGYTF. CDR3 nucleotide sequence: TGTGCCAGCAGCCCAGGTCTCGACGCCGGCAGCTATGGCTACACCTTC. The whole variable domain, filled in from reference TRBV2 and TRBJ1-2, reads EPEVTQTPSHQVTQMGQEVILRCVPISNHLYFYWYRQILGQKVEFLVSFYNNEISEKSEIFDDQFSVERPDGSNFTLKIRSTKLEDSAMYFCASSPGLDAGSYGYTFGSGTRLTVV.

The chain joins TRBV7-9 to TRBJ2-1; TRBD1 matches at 9 bases. The CDR3 consists of 15 residues. Germline trimming cut 8 bases from V and 5 bases from J; bases unmatched to any gene: 10. The germline gives CDR1 SEHNR, CDR2 FQNEAQ (reference sequence). The CDR3 spells CASGLRDREHNEQFF. In nucleotides, the CDR3 is TGTGCCAGCGGCCTCCGGGACAGGGAACACAATGAGCAGTTCTTC.

The chain carries TRBV7-2 and TRBJ2-3; 10 bases line up with TRBD2. Germline lookup yields CDR1 SGHTA and CDR2 FQGNSA. The CDR3 extends over 19 amino acids. J lost 2 bases, V lost 1 base, and 12 bases had no gene match. The CDR3 spells CASSLGTSGGGPFTDTQYF. DNA of the CDR3: TGTGCCAGCAGCTTAGGGACTAGCGGAGGGGGCCCTTTCACAGATACGCAGTATTTT.

This clonotype was seen repeatedly, ten times or more. The CDR3 DNA is TGCAGTGCTAGAGATCCTGGCTCGTCCTACGAGCAGTACTTC. This encodes CSARDPGSSYEQYF. The genes are TRBV20-1 and TRBJ2-7, with D unclear. The CDR3 extends over 14 amino acids. CDR1 and CDR2 from the germline V gene are DFQATT and SNEGSKA (reference sequence). V shed 0 bases and J shed 1 base, with 10 bases lying between them.